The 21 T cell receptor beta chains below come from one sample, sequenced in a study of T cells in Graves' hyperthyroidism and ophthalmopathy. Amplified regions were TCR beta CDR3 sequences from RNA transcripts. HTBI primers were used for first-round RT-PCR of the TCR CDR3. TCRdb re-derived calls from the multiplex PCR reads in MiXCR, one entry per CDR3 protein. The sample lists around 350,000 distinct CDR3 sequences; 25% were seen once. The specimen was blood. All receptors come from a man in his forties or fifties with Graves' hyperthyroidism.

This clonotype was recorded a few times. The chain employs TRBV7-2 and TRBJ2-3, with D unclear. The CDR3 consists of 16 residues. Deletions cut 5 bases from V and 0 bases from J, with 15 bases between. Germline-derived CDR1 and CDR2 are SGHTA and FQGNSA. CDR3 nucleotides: TGTGCCAGCAGCCCCCGGACCGGTGCTAGCACAGATACGCAGTATTTT. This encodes CASSPRTGASTDTQYF.

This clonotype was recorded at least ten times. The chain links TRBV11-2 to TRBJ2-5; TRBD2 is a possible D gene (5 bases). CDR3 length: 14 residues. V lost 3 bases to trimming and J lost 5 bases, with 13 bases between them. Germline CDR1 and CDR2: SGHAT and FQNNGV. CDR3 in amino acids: CASSFLGVGETQYF. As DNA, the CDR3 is TGTGCCAGCAGCTTCCTCGGGGTCGGCGAGACCCAGTACTTC.

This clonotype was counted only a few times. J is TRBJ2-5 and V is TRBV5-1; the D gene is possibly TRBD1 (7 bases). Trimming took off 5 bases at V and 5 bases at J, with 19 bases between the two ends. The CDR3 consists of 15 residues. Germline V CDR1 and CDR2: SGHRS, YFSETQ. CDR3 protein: CASRPEGARAETQYF. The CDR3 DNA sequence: TGCGCCAGCAGACCGGAGGGGGCGCGAGCGGAGACCCAGTACTTC.

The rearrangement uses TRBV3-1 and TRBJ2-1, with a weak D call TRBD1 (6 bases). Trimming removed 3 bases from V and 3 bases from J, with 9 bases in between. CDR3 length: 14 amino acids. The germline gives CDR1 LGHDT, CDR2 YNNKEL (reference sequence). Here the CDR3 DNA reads TGTGCCAGCAGCCACCAGGGGAACTACAATGAGCAGTTCTTC. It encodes CASSHQGNYNEQFF.

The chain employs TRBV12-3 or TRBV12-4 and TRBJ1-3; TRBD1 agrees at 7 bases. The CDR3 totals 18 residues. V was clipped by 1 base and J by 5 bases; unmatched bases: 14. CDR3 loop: CASSLDDGRGSWRNTIYF. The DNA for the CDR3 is TGTGCCAGCAGTTTAGACGATGGCAGGGGGAGTTGGCGAAACACCATATATTTT.

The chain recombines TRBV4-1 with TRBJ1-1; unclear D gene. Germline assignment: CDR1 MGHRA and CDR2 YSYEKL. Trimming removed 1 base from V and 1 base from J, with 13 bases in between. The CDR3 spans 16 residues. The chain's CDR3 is CASSQGQFTANTEAFF. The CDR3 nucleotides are TGCGCCAGCAGCCAAGGTCAGTTCACAGCGAACACTGAAGCTTTCTTT.

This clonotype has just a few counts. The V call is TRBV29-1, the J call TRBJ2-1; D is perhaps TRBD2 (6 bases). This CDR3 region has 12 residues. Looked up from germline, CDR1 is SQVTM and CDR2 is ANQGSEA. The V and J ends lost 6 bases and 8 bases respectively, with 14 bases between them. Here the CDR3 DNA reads TGCAGCGTCGCCCCAGGAGGGGATGAGCAGTTCTTC. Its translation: CSVAPGGDEQFF.

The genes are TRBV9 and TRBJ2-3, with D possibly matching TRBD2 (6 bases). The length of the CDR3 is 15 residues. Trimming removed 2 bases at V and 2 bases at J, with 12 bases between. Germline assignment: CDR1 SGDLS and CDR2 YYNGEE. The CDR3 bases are TGTGCCAGCAGCGTCTCCGGCGGGACCACAGATACGCAGTATTTT. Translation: CASSVSGGTTDTQYF. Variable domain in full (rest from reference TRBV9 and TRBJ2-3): DSGVTQTPKHLITATGQRVTLRCSPRSGDLSVYWYQQSLDQGLQFLIQYYNGEERAKGNILERFSAQQFPDLHSELNLSSLELGDSALYFCASSVSGGTTDTQYFGPGTRLTVL.

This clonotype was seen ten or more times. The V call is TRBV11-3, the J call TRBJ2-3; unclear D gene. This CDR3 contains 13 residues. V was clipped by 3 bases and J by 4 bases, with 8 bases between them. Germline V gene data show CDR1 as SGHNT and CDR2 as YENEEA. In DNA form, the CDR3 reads TGTGCCAGCAGCTTCTCCTGGGCAGATACGCAGTATTTT. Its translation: CASSFSWADTQYF.

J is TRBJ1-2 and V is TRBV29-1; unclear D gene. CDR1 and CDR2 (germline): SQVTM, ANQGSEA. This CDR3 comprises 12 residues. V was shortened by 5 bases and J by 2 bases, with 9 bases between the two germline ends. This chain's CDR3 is CSVMTENYGYTF. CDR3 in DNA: TGCAGCGTTATGACGGAGAACTATGGCTACACCTTC.

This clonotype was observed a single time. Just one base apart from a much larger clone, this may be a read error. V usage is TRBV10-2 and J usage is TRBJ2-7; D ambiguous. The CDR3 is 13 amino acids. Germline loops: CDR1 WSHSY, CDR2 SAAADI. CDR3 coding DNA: TGCGCCAGCAGTTTGTCCTACCCGGCCGAGCTGTACTTC. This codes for CASSLSYPAELYF.

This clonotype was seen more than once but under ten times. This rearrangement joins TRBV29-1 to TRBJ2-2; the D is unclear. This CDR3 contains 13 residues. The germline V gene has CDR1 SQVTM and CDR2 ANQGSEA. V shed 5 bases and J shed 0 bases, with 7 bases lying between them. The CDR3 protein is CSVLQANTGELFF. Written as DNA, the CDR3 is TGCAGCGTTTTGCAGGCGAACACCGGGGAGCTGTTTTTT.

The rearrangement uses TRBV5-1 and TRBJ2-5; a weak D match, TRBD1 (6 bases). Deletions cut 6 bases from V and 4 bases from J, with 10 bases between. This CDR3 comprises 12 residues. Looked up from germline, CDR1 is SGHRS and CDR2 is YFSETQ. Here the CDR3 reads CASTGVAETQYF. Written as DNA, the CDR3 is TGCGCCAGCACAGGGGTCGCAGAGACCCAGTACTTC.

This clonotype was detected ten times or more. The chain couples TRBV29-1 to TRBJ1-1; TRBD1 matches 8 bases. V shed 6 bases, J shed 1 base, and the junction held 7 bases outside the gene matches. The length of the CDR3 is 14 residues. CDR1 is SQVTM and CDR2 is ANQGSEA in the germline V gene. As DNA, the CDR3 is TGCAGCGTGGGCCGTGACAGGGGGAACACTGAAGCTTTCTTT. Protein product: CSVGRDRGNTEAFF. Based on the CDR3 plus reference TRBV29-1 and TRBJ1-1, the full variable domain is SAVISQKPSRDICQRGTSLTIQCQVDSQVTMMFWYRQQPGQSLTLIATANQGSEATYESGFVIDKFPISRPNLTFSTLTVSNMSPEDSSIYLCSVGRDRGNTEAFFGQGTRLTVV.

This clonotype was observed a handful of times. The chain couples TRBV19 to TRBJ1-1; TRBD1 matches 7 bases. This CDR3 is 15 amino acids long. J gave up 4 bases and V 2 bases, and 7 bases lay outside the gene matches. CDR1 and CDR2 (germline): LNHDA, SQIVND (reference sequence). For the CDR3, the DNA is TGTGCCAGTAGTATAACAGGGGTGGATGCCACTGAAGCTTTCTTT. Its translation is CASSITGVDATEAFF.

CDR3 sequence reads: CASSLTEGTAYNEQFF. The CDR3 DNA reads TGCGCCAGCAGCCTAACAGAGGGGACAGCCTACAATGAGCAGTTCTTC. This rearrangement joins TRBV4-1 to TRBJ2-1, with 7 bases matching TRBD1. The germline gives CDR1 MGHRA, CDR2 YSYEKL. This CDR3 is built from 16 residues. After removal of 4 bases from V and 2 bases from J, the junction contained 8 bases not matched to a gene.

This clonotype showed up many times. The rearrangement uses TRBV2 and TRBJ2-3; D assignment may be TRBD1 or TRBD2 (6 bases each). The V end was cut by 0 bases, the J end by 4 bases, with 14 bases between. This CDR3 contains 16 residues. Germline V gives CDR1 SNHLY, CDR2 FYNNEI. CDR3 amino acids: CASSEALGGWADTQYF. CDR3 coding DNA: TGTGCCAGCAGTGAAGCGCTCGGGGGCTGGGCAGATACGCAGTATTTT.

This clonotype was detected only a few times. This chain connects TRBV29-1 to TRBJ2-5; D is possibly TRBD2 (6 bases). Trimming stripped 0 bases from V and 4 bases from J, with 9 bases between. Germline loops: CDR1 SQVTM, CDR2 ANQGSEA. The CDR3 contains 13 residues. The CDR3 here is CSVEEGGGETQYF. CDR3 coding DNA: TGCAGCGTTGAAGAGGGGGGTGGAGAGACCCAGTACTTC.

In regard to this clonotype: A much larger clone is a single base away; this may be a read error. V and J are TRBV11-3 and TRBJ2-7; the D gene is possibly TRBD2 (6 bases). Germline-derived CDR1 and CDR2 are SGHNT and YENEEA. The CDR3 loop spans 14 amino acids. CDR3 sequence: CASSLVGGSYEQCF. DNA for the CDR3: TGTGCCAGCAGCTTAGTGGGAGGTTCTTACGAGCAGTGCTTC. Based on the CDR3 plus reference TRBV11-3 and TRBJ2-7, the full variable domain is EAGVVQSPRYKIIEKKQPVAFWCNPISGHNTLYWYLQNLGQGPELLIRYENEEAVDDSQLPKDRFSAERLKGVDSTLKIQPAELGDSAVYLCASSLVGGSYEQCFGPGTRLTVT.

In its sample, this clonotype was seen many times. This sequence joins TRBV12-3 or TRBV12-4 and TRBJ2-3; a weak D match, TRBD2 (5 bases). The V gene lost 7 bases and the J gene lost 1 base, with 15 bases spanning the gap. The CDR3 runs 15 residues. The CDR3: CASTPFGAGTDTQYF. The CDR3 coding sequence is TGTGCCAGCACCCCTTTTGGAGCGGGCACAGATACGCAGTATTTT.

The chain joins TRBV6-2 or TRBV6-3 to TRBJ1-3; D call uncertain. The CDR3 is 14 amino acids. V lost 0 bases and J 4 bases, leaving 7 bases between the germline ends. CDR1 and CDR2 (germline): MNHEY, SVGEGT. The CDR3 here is CASSYSGGGNTIYF. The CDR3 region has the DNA TGTGCCAGCAGTTACTCGGGTGGGGGAAACACCATATATTTT.